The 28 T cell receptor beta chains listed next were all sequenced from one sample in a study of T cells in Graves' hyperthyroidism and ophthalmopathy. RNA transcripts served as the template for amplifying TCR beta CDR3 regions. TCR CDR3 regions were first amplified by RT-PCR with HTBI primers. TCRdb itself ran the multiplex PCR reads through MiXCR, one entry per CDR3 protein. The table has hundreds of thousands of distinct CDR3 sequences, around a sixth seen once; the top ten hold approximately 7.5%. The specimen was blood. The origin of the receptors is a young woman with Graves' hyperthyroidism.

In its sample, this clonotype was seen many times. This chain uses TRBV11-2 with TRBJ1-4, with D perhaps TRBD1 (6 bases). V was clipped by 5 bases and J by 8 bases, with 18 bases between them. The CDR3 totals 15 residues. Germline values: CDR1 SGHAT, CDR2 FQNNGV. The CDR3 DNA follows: TGTGCCAGCAGCGTAGGGGGGTATTGGGAAGAAAAACTGTTTTTT. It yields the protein CASSVGGYWEEKLFF.

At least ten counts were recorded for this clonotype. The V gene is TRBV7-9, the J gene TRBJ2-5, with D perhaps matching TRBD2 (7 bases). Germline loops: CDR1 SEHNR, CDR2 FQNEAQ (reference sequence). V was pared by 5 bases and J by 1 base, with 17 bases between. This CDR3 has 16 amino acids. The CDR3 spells CASSQGSLAAQETQYF. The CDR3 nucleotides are TGTGCCAGCAGCCAGGGGAGTCTAGCGGCCCAAGAGACCCAGTACTTC. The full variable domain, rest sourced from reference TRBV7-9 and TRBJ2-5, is DTGVSQNPRHKITKRGQNVTFRCDPISEHNRLYWYRQTLGQGPEFLTYFQNEAQLEKSRLLSDRFSAERPKGSFSTLEIQRTEQGDSAMYLCASSQGSLAAQETQYFGPGTRLLVL.

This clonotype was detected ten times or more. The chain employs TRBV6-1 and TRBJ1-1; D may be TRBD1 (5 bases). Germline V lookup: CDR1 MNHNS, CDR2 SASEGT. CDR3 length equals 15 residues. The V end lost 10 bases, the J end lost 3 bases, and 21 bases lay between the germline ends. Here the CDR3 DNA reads TGTGCCACCTTAAATGGGGGAGGTATTGACACTGAAGCTTTCTTT. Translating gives CATLNGGGIDTEAFF.

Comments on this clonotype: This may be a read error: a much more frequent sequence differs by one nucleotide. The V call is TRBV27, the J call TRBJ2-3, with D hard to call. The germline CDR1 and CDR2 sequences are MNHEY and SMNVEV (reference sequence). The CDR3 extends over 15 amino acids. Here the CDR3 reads CAGSFRGSSTDTQYF. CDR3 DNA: TGTGCCGGCAGTTTTAGAGGCTCTAGCACAGATACGCAGTATTTT.

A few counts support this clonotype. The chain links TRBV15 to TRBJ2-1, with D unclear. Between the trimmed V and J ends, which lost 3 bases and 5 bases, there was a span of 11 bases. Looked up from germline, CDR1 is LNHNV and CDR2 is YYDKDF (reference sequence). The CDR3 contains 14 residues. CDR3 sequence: CATSSGRRDNEQFF. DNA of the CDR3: TGTGCCACCAGCAGCGGTAGACGGGACAATGAGCAGTTCTTC.

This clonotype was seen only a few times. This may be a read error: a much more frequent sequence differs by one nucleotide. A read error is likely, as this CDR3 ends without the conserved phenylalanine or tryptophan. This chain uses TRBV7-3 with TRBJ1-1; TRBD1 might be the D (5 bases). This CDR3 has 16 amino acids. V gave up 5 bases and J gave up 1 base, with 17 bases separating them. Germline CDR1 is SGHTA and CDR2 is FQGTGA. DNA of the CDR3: TGTGCCAGCAGCCTGGTGGTTGGGGCCCCGAACACTGAAGCTTTCCTT. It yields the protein CASSLVVGAPNTEAFL.

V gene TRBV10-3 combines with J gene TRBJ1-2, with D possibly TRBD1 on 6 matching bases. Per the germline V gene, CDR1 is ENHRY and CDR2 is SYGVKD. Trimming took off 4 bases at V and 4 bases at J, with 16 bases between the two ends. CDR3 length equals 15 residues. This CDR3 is CAISVRGRGGYGYTF. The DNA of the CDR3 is TGTGCCATCAGTGTCCGGGGGCGAGGGGGCTATGGCTACACCTTC.

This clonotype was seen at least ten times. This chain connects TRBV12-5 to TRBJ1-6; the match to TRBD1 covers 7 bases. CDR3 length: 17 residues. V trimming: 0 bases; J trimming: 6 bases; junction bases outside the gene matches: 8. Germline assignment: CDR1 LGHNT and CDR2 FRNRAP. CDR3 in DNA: TGTGCTAGTGGTTTGGTAATTGGGGGACAGCTTAATTCACCCCTCCACTTT. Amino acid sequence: CASGLVIGGQLNSPLHF.

CDR3 DNA sequence: TGTGCCAGCAGTGCGCGAATTCGGGGCGACTATGGCTACACCTTC. Translation gives CASSARIRGDYGYTF. V gene TRBV12-3 or TRBV12-4 combines with J gene TRBJ1-2, with a weak D call TRBD1 (5 bases). This CDR3 is built from 15 residues. Trimming cost V 5 bases and J 3 bases, with 16 bases left between them.

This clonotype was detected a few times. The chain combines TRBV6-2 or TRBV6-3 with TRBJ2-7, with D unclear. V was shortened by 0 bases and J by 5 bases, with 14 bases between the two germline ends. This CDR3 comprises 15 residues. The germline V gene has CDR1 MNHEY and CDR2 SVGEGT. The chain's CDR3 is CASSYSFQLGDEQYF. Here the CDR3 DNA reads TGTGCCAGCAGTTACTCGTTTCAGTTAGGCGACGAGCAGTACTTC.

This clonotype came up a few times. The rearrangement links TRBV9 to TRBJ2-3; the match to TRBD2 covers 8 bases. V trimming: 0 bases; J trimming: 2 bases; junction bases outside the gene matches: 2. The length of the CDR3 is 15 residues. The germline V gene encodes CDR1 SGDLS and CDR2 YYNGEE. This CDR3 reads CASSVAGGDTDTQYF. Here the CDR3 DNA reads TGTGCCAGCAGCGTAGCGGGGGGGGACACAGATACGCAGTATTTT.

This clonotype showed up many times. The CDR3 loop is CSAPSGGRQPQHF. In nucleotides, the CDR3 is TGCAGTGCCCCCTCAGGGGGAAGGCAGCCCCAGCATTTT. The chain combines TRBV20-1 with TRBJ1-5; the match to TRBD1 covers 7 bases. V was clipped by 6 bases and J by 7 bases; unmatched bases: 9. The CDR3 runs to 13 residues. Germline V gene lookup returns CDR1 DFQATT and CDR2 SNEGSKA (reference sequence).

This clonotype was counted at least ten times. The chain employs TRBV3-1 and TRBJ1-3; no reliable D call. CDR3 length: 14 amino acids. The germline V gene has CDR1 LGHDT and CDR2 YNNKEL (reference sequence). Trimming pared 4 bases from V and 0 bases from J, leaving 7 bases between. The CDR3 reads CASSLQASGNTIYF. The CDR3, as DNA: TGTGCCAGCAGCCTGCAGGCCTCTGGAAACACCATATATTTT.

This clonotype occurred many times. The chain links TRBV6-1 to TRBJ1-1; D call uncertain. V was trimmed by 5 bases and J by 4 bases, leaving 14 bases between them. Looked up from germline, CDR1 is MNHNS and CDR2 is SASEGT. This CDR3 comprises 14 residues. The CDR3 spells CASSTQQGGTEAFF. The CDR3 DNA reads TGTGCCAGCAGTACTCAGCAAGGAGGCACTGAAGCTTTCTTT.

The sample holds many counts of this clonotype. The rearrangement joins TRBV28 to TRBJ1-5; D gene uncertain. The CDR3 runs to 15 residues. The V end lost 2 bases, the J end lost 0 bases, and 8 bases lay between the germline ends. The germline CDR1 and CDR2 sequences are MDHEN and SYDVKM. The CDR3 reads CASSLGRYSNQPQHF. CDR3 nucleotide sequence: TGTGCCAGCAGTTTAGGCAGGTATAGCAATCAGCCCCAGCATTTT.

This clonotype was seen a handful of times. DNA of the CDR3: TGTGCCAGCAGTTTACGGAAGAGAAGAGAAAAACTGTTTTTT. As protein: CASSLRKRREKLFF. The chain joins TRBV27 to TRBJ1-4, with D unclear. The CDR3 consists of 14 residues. With 2 bases removed from V and 8 bases from J, the gap between germline ends came to 12 bases. Germline V lookup: CDR1 MNHEY, CDR2 SMNVEV (reference sequence).

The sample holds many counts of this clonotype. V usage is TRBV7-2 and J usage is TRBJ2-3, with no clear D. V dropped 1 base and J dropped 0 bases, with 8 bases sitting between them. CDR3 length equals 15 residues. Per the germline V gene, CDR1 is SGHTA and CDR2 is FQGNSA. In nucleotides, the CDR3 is TGTGCCAGCAGCTTAGTTAGAGGCAGCACAGATACGCAGTATTTT. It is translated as CASSLVRGSTDTQYF. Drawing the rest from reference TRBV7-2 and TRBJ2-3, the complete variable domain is GAGVSQSPSNKVTEKGKDVELRCDPISGHTALYWYRQSLGQGLEFLIYFQGNSAPDKSGLPSDRFSAERTGGSVSTLTIQRTQQEDSAVYLCASSLVRGSTDTQYFGPGTRLTVL.

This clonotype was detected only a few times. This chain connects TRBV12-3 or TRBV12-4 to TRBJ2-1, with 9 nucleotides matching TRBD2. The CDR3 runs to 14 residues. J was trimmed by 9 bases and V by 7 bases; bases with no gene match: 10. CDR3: CASKTHSGGGEQFF. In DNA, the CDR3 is TGTGCCAGCAAGACGCATAGCGGGGGCGGTGAGCAGTTCTTC.

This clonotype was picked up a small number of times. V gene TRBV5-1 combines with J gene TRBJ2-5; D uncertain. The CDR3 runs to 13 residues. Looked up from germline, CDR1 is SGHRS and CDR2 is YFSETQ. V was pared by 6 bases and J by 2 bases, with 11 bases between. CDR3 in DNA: TGCGCCAGCACCCCAGGCAGTCAAGAGACCCAGTACTTC. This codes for CASTPGSQETQYF.

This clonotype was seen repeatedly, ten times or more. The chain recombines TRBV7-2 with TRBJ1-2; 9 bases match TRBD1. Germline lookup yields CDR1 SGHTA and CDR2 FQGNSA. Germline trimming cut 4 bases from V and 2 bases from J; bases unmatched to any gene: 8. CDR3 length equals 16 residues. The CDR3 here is CASSSGDRGMNYGYTF. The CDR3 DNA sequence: TGTGCCAGCAGCTCCGGCGACAGGGGGATGAACTATGGCTACACCTTC.

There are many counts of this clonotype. The CDR3 reads CSVTPETDTQYF. In DNA, the CDR3 is TGCAGCGTCACCCCCGAGACAGATACGCAGTATTTT. The chain uses TRBV29-1 and TRBJ2-3; no definite D call. Trimming pared 6 bases from V and 3 bases from J, leaving 10 bases between. Looked up from germline, CDR1 is SQVTM and CDR2 is ANQGSEA. The CDR3 consists of 12 residues.

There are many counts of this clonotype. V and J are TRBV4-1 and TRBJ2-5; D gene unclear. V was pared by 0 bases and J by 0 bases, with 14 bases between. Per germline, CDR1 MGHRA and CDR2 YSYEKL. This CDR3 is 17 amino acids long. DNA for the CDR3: TGCGCCAGCAGCCAAGATAAGGCCCCGTGGTACCAAGAGACCCAGTACTTC. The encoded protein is CASSQDKAPWYQETQYF.

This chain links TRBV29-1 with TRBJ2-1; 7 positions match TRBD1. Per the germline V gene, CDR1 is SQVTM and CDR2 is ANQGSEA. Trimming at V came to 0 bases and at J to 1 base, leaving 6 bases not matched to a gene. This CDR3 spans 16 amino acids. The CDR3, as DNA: TGCAGCGTTGAAGATCGGGCAGGGGGATCCTACAATGAGCAGTTCTTC. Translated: CSVEDRAGGSYNEQFF.

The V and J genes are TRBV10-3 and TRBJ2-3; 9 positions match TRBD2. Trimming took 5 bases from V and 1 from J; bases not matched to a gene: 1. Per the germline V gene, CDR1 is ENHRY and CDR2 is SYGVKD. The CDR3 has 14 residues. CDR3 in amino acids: CAISQREGTDTQYF. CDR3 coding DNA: TGTGCCATCAGTCAGCGGGAGGGCACAGATACGCAGTATTTT.

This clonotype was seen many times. CDR3 nucleotides: TGTGCCAGCTCACAAGGACAGGGGCTCAATTCACCCCTCCACTTT. Encoded protein: CASSQGQGLNSPLHF. The V and J genes are TRBV18 and TRBJ1-6; TRBD1 agrees at 9 bases. The CDR3 totals 15 residues. Unmatched junction bases numbered 5, after V lost 4 bases and J lost 7 bases. CDR1 and CDR2 (germline): KGHSH, LQKENI.

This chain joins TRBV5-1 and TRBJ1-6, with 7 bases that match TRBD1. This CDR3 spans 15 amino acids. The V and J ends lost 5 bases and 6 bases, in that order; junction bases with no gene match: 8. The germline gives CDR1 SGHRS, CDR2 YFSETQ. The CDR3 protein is CASRAGGPGNSPLHF. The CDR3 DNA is TGCGCCAGCAGGGCAGGGGGACCTGGTAATTCACCCCTCCACTTT.

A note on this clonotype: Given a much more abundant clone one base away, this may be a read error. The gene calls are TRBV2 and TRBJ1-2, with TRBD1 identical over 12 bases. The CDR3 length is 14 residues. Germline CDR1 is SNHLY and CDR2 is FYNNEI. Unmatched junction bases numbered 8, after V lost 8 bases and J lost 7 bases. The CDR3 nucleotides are TGTGCCAGCGGCGTGGGACAGGGGGCTGGTGGCTACACCTTC. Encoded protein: CASGVGQGAGGYTF.

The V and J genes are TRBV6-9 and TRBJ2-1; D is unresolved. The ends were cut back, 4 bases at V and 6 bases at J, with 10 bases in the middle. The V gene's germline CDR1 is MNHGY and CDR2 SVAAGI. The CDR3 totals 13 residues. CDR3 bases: TGTGCCAGCAGTTCGAACCAATTCAATGAGCAGTTCTTC. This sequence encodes CASSSNQFNEQFF.